Below, 17 T cell receptor beta chains from the same sample are listed, as sequenced in a study of blood T cells in healthy people across ages. Primers used in a second PCR of about 7 to 12 cycles were a sample-barcoded 5' primer and a J-beta primer mix. Each CDR3 protein gets one entry after TCRdb re-called the 5' RACE reads with MiXCR. The sample comprises 980,000 or so distinct CDR3 sequences, under 50% of which are singletons, and 10% to 15% rests with the top ten. Sequencing used blood. The receptors shown here come from a man aged 25 to 40 in good health.

The chain couples TRBV10-3 to TRBJ2-1; D perhaps matches TRBD2 (6 bases). The ends were cut back, 2 bases at V and 7 bases at J, with 12 bases in the middle. The CDR3 has 14 residues. CDR1 and CDR2 from the germline V gene are ENHRY and SYGVKD. The CDR3 reads CAISEEAGRNEQFF. CDR3 DNA: TGTGCCATCAGTGAGGAGGCAGGGAGGAATGAGCAGTTCTTC.

The chain uses TRBV10-3 and TRBJ2-1; TRBD2 matches at 10 bases. V shed 4 bases, J shed 3 bases, and the junction held 15 bases outside the gene matches. This CDR3 region has 19 residues. From germline, CDR1 is ENHRY and CDR2 SYGVKD. The CDR3 DNA reads TGTGCCATCAGTGGGGGTCGAGCGGGGGGGCCCGTAAGCTACAATGAGCAGTTCTTC. Its translation is CAISGGRAGGPVSYNEQFF.

The J gene is TRBJ2-1, the V gene TRBV5-1; 11 bases are a match to TRBD2. The CDR3 has 18 residues. Germline trimming cut 4 bases from V and 3 bases from J; bases unmatched to any gene: 12. The germline V gene has CDR1 SGHRS and CDR2 YFSETQ. CDR3 amino acids: CASSTPELAGVIYNEQFF. In nucleotides, the CDR3 is TGCGCCAGCAGCACTCCTGAACTAGCGGGGGTTATCTACAATGAGCAGTTCTTC. Full variable domain (missing parts from reference TRBV5-1 and TRBJ2-1): KAGVTQTPRYLIKTRGQQVTLSCSPISGHRSVSWYQQTPGQGLQFLFEYFSETQRNKGNFPGRFSGRQFSNSRSEMNVSTLELGDSALYLCASSTPELAGVIYNEQFFGPGTRLTVL.

The table lists this clonotype with a few counts. The rearrangement joins TRBV10-3 to TRBJ2-1; D uncertain. The length of the CDR3 is 15 residues. Germline lookup yields CDR1 ENHRY and CDR2 SYGVKD. V was trimmed by 3 bases and J by 7 bases, leaving 16 bases between them. CDR3 sequence: CAISDWWAGMNEQFF. CDR3 DNA sequence: TGTGCCATCAGTGACTGGTGGGCCGGTATGAATGAGCAGTTCTTC.

This clonotype was counted a few times. This may be a read error, as it is one base from a much larger clone. This rearrangement joins TRBV9 to TRBJ2-3; either TRBD1 or TRBD2 may fit D (5 bases each). V shed 0 bases and J shed 2 bases, with 7 bases lying between them. Germline CDR1 is SGDLS and CDR2 is YYNGEE. This CDR3 spans 14 amino acids. CDR3 DNA: TGTGCCAGCAGCGTAGCGGGGACCACAGATACGCAGTATTTT. It codes for CASSVAGTTDTQYF.

The V and J genes are TRBV7-9 and TRBJ2-3; 7 bases are shared with TRBD2. This CDR3 region has 15 residues. With 6 bases clipped from V and 3 bases from J, the junction kept 9 bases outside the gene matches. Germline-derived CDR1 and CDR2 are SEHNR and FQNEAQ (reference sequence). This CDR3 reads CASSAGRAGTDTQYF. The DNA for the CDR3 is TGTGCCAGCAGTGCCGGACGAGCGGGAACAGATACGCAGTATTTT.

This chain links TRBV5-1 with TRBJ2-4, with D possibly TRBD2 on 6 matching bases. The J call may be mistaken, given a closer DNA end match to TRBJ2-7. In germline, CDR1 is SGHRS, CDR2 YFSETQ. CDR3 length: 15 amino acids. The CDR3 loop reads CASSLEGREVGEQYF. The CDR3 DNA sequence: TGCGCCAGCAGCTTGGAAGGCAGGGAGGTAGGCGAGCAGTACTTC.

The chain recombines TRBV3-1 with TRBJ2-5, with D hard to call. Germline V gene lookup returns CDR1 LGHDT and CDR2 YNNKEL (reference sequence). CDR3 length: 14 amino acids. V was trimmed by 0 bases and J by 1 base, leaving 6 bases between them. In nucleotides, the CDR3 is TGTGCCAGCAGCCAAGAGAAATTCCAAGAGACCCAGTACTTC. Protein: CASSQEKFQETQYF.

The rearrangement joins TRBV10-3 to TRBJ2-1, with 7 bases identical to TRBD1. Germline CDR1 reads ENHRY; CDR2 reads SYGVKD. V lost 4 bases to trimming and J lost 6 bases; unmatched junction nucleotides: 6. The CDR3 is made up of 14 amino acids. The CDR3 nucleotides are TGTGCCATCAGTGGCCGGGACAGTCCCAATGAGCAGTTCTTC. It codes for CAISGRDSPNEQFF.

The chain has TRBV6-2 or TRBV6-3 and TRBJ2-7; the match to TRBD2 covers 7 bases. With the DNA end fitting TRBJ2-5 better, the J assignment may be wrong. Germline CDR1 is MNHEY and CDR2 is SVGEGT. The CDR3 length is 16 residues. The CDR3 DNA reads TGTGCCAGCAGTTACTCACCAAGAATGGGAGGGGAGACCCAGTACTTC. Its translation is CASSYSPRMGGETQYF.

This clonotype was counted only a few times. The CDR3 spells CASRRQTATNEKLFF. The CDR3 DNA is TGTGCCAGCAGGCGTCAAACGGCAACTAATGAAAAACTGTTTTTT. The rearrangement joins TRBV6-2 or TRBV6-3 to TRBJ1-4; D ambiguous. This CDR3 comprises 15 residues. The V gene's germline CDR1 is MNHEY and CDR2 SVGEGT. Trimming pared 6 bases from V and 0 bases from J, leaving 11 bases between.

This clonotype was counted between two and nine times. The chain is built from TRBV2 and TRBJ1-1; the D gene is possibly TRBD1 (6 bases). The CDR3 is 13 amino acids. V shed 4 bases and J shed 8 bases, with 14 bases lying between them. CDR1 is SNHLY, CDR2 FYNNEI, per germline. The CDR3 nucleotides read TGTGCCAGCAGTGCGGACAGCGCACTAGAAGCTTTCTTT. This translates into CASSADSALEAFF.

J is TRBJ2-7 and V is TRBV20-1, with 14 bases matching TRBD2. The germline gives CDR1 DFQATT, CDR2 SNEGSKA (reference sequence). CDR3 length: 16 residues. With V trimmed by 5 bases and J by 5 bases, 11 bases remained unmatched. The CDR3, as DNA: TGCAGTGCTTCGCCCCCGACTAGCGGGGGGGCTCACGAGCAGTACTTC. Its translation: CSASPPTSGGAHEQYF.

This clonotype was detected a few times. The chain employs TRBV20-1 and TRBJ2-7; TRBD1 agrees at 7 bases. The DNA end lines up better with TRBJ2-5; the J call may be wrong. The CDR3 covers 14 residues. Germline CDR1 and CDR2: DFQATT and SNEGSKA (reference sequence). The CDR3 here is CSATTGESRETQYF. The CDR3 DNA reads as TGCAGTGCCACTACAGGGGAGAGTAGAGAGACCCAGTACTTC.

This chain connects TRBV7-9 to TRBJ2-5; D gene ambiguous. CDR3 size: 16 residues. Germline V gene data show CDR1 as SEHNR and CDR2 as FQNEAQ (reference sequence). V dropped 0 bases and J dropped 0 bases, with 11 bases sitting between them. The DNA for the CDR3 is TGTGCCAGCAGCTTAGCCGTGGGCAGCAACCAAGAGACCCAGTACTTC. Protein sequence: CASSLAVGSNQETQYF.

This clonotype was observed a few times. The genes are TRBV27 and TRBJ1-1; D remains ambiguous. CDR1 and CDR2 from the germline V gene are MNHEY and SMNVEV (reference sequence). The CDR3 has 16 amino acids. The V gene lost 3 bases and the J gene lost 0 bases, with 14 bases spanning the gap. CDR3 coding DNA: TGTGCCAGCAGTTTGGTCTCTCCGGGGTTGAACACTGAAGCTTTCTTT. Translation: CASSLVSPGLNTEAFF.

This clonotype was seen more than once but under ten times. The V call is TRBV10-3, the J call TRBJ1-2; 7 bases are shared with TRBD1. The CDR3 runs to 14 residues. V was pared by 6 bases and J by 7 bases, with 11 bases of the junction left unmatched. Germline values: CDR1 ENHRY, CDR2 SYGVKD. The CDR3 nucleotides are TGTGCCATCAGCCCAGGGACAGACGTGGGTGGCTACACCTTC. As protein: CAISPGTDVGGYTF.